This TCR beta chain was identified in a study of shared clonotypes between healthy human individuals. Sequencing was performed with immunoSEQ multiplex PCR; in TCRdb, only in-frame clones are kept and a portion is missing. Found here are about 1 million clones, around four fifths of them singletons; the top ten hold roughly 1.4%. V dropped 6 bases and J dropped 13; count of bases not matched to a gene: 4. The CDR3 contains 11 residues. Germline V gene data show CDR1 as MNHNY and CDR2 as SVGAGI (reference sequence). This clonotype was obtained from a man younger than 35 in good health. Sequenced sample: memory CD4+ T cells sorted from blood. Documented subset: CD45RA-negative fraction. The genes are TRBV6-6 and TRBJ1-5; 9 bases fit TRBD1. The CDR3 sequence: CASSSGTGQHF. The DNA for the CDR3 is TGTGCCAGCAGCTCCGGGACAGGGCAGCATTTT.